A single sample gave rise to the 3 T cell receptor beta chains below, sequenced in a study of blood T cell repertoires in COVID-19. TCRdb keeps only in-frame clones here, not all; method: immunoSEQ multiplex PCR. The sample consists of some 270,000 clones, approximately 89% of them appearing once. The sequenced sample was PBMCs or T cells enriched from blood (not recorded which). The source of these receptors is a man aged 35-49 years who had been exposed to COVID-19.

The J gene is TRBJ1-2, the V gene TRBV6-6; 8 positions agree with TRBD1. Per germline, CDR1 MNHNY and CDR2 SVGAGI (reference sequence). V lost 9 bases, J lost 6 bases, and 6 bases stayed unmatched. This CDR3 contains 12 residues. Written as DNA, the CDR3 is TGTGCCAGTTCCACAGGGGGGGATGGCTACACCTTC. Protein sequence: CASSTGGDGYTF.

This clone was recorded only once. The J gene is TRBJ1-2, the V gene TRBV6-5; tentatively, D is TRBD1 (6 bases). Germline CDR1 and CDR2: MNHEY and SVGAGI. The CDR3 is 13 residues long. The V end was cut by 2 bases, the J end by 2 bases, with 6 bases between. CDR3 residues: CASSYTGNYGYTF. In DNA, the CDR3 is TGTGCCAGCAGTTACACAGGGAACTATGGCTACACCTTC.

The chain combines TRBV28 with TRBJ2-6, with no clear D. V lost 7 bases and J lost 12, with 13 bases in between. The CDR3 spans 12 residues. CDR1 MDHEN and CDR2 SYDVKM come from the germline V gene. Written as DNA, the CDR3 is TGTGCCAGCACTACCAACCTACGCGTCCTGACTTTC. Protein sequence: CASTTNLRVLTF.